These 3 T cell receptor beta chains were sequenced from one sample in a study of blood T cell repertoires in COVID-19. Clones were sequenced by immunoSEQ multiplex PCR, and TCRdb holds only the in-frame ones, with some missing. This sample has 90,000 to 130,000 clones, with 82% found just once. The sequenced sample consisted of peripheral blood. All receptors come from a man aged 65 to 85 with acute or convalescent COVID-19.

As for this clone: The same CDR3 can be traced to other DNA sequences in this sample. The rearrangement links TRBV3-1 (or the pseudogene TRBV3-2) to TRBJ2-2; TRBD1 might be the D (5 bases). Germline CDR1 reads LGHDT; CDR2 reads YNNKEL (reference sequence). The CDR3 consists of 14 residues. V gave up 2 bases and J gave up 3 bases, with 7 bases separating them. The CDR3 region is CASSQQGYTGELFF. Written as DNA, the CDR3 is TGTGCCAGCAGCCAACAGGGATACACCGGGGAGCTGTTTTTT.

As DNA, the CDR3 is TGCGCCAGCAGCCTATCGGGGGGGAGGTTCGAAAAACTGTTTTTT. Its translation: CASSLSGGRFEKLFF. This chain connects TRBV5-1 to TRBJ1-4; the D gene is possibly TRBD1 (5 bases). The CDR3 totals 15 residues. Per the germline V gene, CDR1 is SGHRS and CDR2 is YFSETQ. The V and J ends lost 4 bases and 8 bases respectively, with 18 bases between them. Filled out from reference TRBV5-1 and TRBJ1-4, the complete variable domain reads KAGVTQTPRYLIKTRGQQVTLSCSPISGHRSVSWYQQTPGQGLQFLFEYFSETQRNKGNFPGRFSGRQFSNSRSEMNVSTLELGDSALYLCASSLSGGRFEKLFFGSGTQLSVL.

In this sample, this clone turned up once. The CDR3 loop is CASSSSGTGNEQFF. DNA for the CDR3: TGTGCCAGCTCATCTTCCGGGACAGGTAATGAGCAGTTCTTC. This chain uses TRBV18 with TRBJ2-1; 8 nucleotides line up with TRBD1. This CDR3 contains 14 residues. The junction had 7 bases not matched to a gene; V was cut back by 5 bases and J by 7 bases. CDR1 and CDR2 (germline): KGHSH, LQKENI.